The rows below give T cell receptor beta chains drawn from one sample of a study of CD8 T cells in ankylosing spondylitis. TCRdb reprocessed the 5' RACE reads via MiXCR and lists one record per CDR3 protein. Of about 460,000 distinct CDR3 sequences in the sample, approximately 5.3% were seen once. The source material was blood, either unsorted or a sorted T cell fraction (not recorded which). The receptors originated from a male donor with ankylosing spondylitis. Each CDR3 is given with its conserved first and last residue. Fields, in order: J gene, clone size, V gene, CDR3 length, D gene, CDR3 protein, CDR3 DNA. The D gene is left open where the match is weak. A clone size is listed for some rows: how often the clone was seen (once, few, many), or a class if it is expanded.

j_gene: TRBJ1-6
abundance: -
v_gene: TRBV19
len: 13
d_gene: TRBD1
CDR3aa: CAAGTDLNSPLHF
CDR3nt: TGTGCCGCAGGGACAGATCTTAATTCACCCCTCCACTTT

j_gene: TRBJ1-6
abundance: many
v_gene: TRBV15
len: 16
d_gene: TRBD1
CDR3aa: CATSSGDRAGASPLHF
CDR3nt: TGTGCCACCAGCAGCGGGGACAGAGCAGGAGCTTCACCCCTCCACTTT

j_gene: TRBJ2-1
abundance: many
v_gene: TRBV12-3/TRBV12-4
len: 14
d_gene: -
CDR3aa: CASRAGTSYNEQFF
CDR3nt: TGTGCCAGCCGGGCGGGAACCTCCTACAATGAGCAGTTCTTC

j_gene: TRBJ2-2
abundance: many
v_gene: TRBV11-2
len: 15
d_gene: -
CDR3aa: CASSWPPPFTGELFF
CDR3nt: TGTGCCAGCAGCTGGCCTCCCCCTTTCACCGGGGAGCTGTTTTTT

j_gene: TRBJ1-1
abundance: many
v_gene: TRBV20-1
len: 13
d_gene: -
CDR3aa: CSAVRGPGTEAFF
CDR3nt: TGCAGTGCTGTCCGTGGCCCCGGAACTGAAGCTTTCTTT

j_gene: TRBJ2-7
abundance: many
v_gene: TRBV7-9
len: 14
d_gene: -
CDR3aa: CASSPDGYSYEQYF
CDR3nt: TGTGCCAGCAGCCCCGACGGATACTCCTACGAGCAGTACTTC

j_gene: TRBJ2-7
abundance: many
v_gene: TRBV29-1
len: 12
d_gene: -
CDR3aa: CSVDSGMREQYF
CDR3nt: TGCAGCGTGGATTCAGGGATGAGGGAGCAGTACTTC

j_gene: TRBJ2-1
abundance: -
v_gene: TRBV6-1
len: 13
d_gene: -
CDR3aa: CASRQDPYNEQFF
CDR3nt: TGTGCCAGCAGACAAGACCCATACAATGAGCAGTTCTTC

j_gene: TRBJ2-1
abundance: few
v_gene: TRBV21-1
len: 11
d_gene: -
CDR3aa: CASSNGGAAFF
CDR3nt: TGTGCCAGCAGCAACGGGGGGGCGGCGTTCTTC

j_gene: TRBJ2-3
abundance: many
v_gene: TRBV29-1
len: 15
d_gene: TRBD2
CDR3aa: CSVDILAGRTDTQYF
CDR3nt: TGCAGCGTTGATATACTAGCGGGACGCACAGATACGCAGTATTTT

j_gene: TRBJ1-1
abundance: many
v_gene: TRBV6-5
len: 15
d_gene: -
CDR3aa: CASSSYTELNTEAFF
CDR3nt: TGTGCCAGCAGTTCTTACACAGAGCTGAACACTGAAGCTTTCTTT

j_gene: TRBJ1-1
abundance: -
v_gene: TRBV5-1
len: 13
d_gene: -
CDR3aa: CASSLSDALGAFF
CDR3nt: TGCGCCAGCAGCTTGTCCGACGCCTTGGGAGCTTTCTTT

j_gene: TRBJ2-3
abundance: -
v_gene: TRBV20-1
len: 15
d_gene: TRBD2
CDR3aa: CSARAGGRAGDTQYF
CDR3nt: TGCAGTGCTAGAGCTGGGGGGAGGGCCGGAGATACGCAGTATTTT

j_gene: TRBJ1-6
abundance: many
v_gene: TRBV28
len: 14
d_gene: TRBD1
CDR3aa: CASSEDRVPSPLHF
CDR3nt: TGTGCCAGCAGTGAGGACAGGGTGCCCTCACCCCTCCACTTT

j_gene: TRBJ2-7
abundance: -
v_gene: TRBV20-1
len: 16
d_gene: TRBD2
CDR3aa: CSATQGLAGVWGEQYF
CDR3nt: TGCAGTGCTACCCAAGGACTAGCGGGAGTCTGGGGTGAGCAGTACTTC

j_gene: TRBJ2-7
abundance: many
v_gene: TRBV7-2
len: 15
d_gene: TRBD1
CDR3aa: CASSFWGQGDYEQYF
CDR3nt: TGTGCCAGCAGCTTTTGGGGACAGGGGGACTACGAGCAGTACTTC

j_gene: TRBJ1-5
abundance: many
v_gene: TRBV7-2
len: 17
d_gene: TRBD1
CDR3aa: CASSLARGQYSNQPQHF
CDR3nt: TGTGCCAGCAGCTTAGCCAGGGGACAGTATAGCAATCAGCCCCAGCATTTT

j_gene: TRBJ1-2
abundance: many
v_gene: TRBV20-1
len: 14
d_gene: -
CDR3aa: CSARDPGQHYGYTF
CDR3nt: TGCAGTGCTAGAGATCCGGGACAACACTATGGCTACACCTTC

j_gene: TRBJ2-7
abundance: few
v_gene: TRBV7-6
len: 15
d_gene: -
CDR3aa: CASSLDSPSSYEQYF
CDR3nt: TGTGCCAGCAGCCTTGACAGCCCAAGCTCCTACGAGCAGTACTTC

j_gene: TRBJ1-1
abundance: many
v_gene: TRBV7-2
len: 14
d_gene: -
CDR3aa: CASSLGQAFREAFF
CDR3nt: TGTGCCAGCAGCTTAGGACAGGCATTCCGGGAAGCTTTCTTT

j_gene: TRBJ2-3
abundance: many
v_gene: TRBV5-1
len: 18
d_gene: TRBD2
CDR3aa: CASSLTLAGAVSTDTQYF
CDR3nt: TGCGCCAGCAGCTTGACACTAGCGGGAGCCGTGAGCACAGATACGCAGTATTTT

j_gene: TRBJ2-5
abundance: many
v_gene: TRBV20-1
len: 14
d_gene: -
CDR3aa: CSARDRVWQETQYF
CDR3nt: TGCAGTGCTAGAGATCGGGTATGGCAAGAGACCCAGTACTTC

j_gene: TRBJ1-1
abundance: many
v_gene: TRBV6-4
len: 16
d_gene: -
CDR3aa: CASSVPICEEETEAFF
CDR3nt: TGTGCCAGCAGTGTCCCTATTTGCGAGGAAGAAACTGAAGCTTTCTTT